Listed here are 22 T cell receptor beta chains from one sample, sequenced in a study of blood T cell repertoires in COVID-19. Sequencing was performed with immunoSEQ multiplex PCR; in TCRdb, only in-frame clones are kept and a portion is missing. The data contain 250,000 to 350,000 clones, approximately 89% of them singletons. What was sequenced was peripheral blood. The origin of the receptors is a woman aged 55-70 years with acute or convalescent COVID-19.

V and J are TRBV10-3 and TRBJ2-3; D might be TRBD2 (6 bases). The V end was cut by 3 bases, the J end by 3 bases, with 13 bases between. Germline V gene lookup returns CDR1 ENHRY and CDR2 SYGVKD. The CDR3 contains 15 residues. CDR3: CAISDGGAETDTQYF. The CDR3 DNA follows: TGTGCCATCAGTGATGGAGGGGCGGAAACAGATACGCAGTATTTT.

This clone appeared a single time. The rearrangement uses TRBV6-5 and TRBJ2-7; 9 bases match TRBD2. With V trimmed by 0 bases and J by 3 bases, 3 bases remained unmatched. Germline lookup yields CDR1 MNHEY and CDR2 SVGAGI. The CDR3 has 15 residues. CDR3 residues: CASSYSASGVYEQYF. The CDR3 nucleotides are TGTGCCAGCAGTTACTCGGCTAGCGGGGTCTACGAGCAGTACTTC.

The rearrangement joins TRBV3-1 (or the pseudogene TRBV3-2) to TRBJ1-6, with TRBD1 as a possible D gene (6 bases). CDR1 is LGHDT and CDR2 is YNNKEL in the germline V gene (reference sequence). The V and J ends lost 2 bases and 6 bases respectively, with 17 bases between them. The CDR3 contains 17 residues. The CDR3 loop is CASSQPRGGGANSPLHF. The DNA of the CDR3 is TGTGCCAGCAGCCAACCCAGGGGAGGGGGAGCTAATTCACCCCTCCACTTT.

This clone has just one count. The chain combines TRBV6-5 with TRBJ1-2; TRBD1 might be the D (5 bases). The CDR3 consists of 15 residues. Looked up from germline, CDR1 is MNHEY and CDR2 is SVGAGI. V gave up 0 bases and J gave up 1 base, with 9 bases separating them. CDR3 protein: CASSYSGGYNYGYTF. The CDR3 DNA reads TGTGCCAGCAGTTACTCGGGGGGATATAACTATGGCTACACCTTC.

This clone came up once. This rearrangement joins TRBV4-1 to TRBJ1-3, with no clear D. Trimming cost V 1 base and J 0 bases, with 7 bases left between them. CDR1 and CDR2 from the germline V gene are MGHRA and YSYEKL. The CDR3 consists of 15 residues. The CDR3 coding sequence is TGCGCCAGCAGCCAAGGGCTCCTCTCTGGAAACACCATATATTTT. Protein product: CASSQGLLSGNTIYF.

Points on this clone: A read error may account for a junction end that differs from germline. The CDR3 sequence is CASSEGQETQYF. The CDR3 coding sequence is TGTGCTAGCAGTGAGGGACAAGAGACCCAGTACTTC. The chain recombines TRBV7-7 with TRBJ2-5; D is perhaps TRBD2 (5 bases). Germline CDR1 and CDR2: SSHAT and FNYEAQ (reference sequence). This CDR3 is built from 12 residues.

CDR3 nucleotide sequence: TGTGCCAGCAGCTTTGAGGGTGGGGCCAACGTCCTGACTTTC. This sequence encodes CASSFEGGANVLTF. The chain has TRBV11-1 and TRBJ2-6, with D perhaps TRBD2 (5 bases). CDR3 length: 14 residues. Looked up from germline, CDR1 is SGHAT and CDR2 is FQDESV (reference sequence). With 3 bases removed from V and 3 bases from J, the gap between germline ends came to 6 bases.

V gene TRBV19 combines with J gene TRBJ1-2; D unclear. With 4 bases removed from V and 7 bases from J, the gap between germline ends came to 13 bases. The germline CDR1 and CDR2 sequences are LNHDA and SQIVND (reference sequence). This CDR3 contains 13 residues. The CDR3 loop is CASSRGSGGGYTF. CDR3 sequence (DNA): TGTGCCAGTAGTAGAGGGTCTGGTGGTGGCTACACCTTC.

V is TRBV19 and J is TRBJ2-1; 10 bases match TRBD2. Unmatched junction bases numbered 12, after V lost 6 bases and J lost 7 bases. CDR3 length equals 16 residues. CDR1 and CDR2 (germline): LNHDA, SQIVND (reference sequence). The CDR3 loop is CASRQSGGAKENEQFF. CDR3 bases: TGTGCCAGTAGGCAAAGCGGGGGGGCCAAAGAGAATGAGCAGTTCTTC.

A single count supports this clone. The same CDR3 arises from other DNA sequences in this sample as well. The V gene is TRBV5-1, the J gene TRBJ2-2, with D perhaps matching TRBD1 (5 bases). CDR1 is SGHRS and CDR2 is YFSETQ in the germline V gene. V lost 3 bases and J 1 base, leaving 7 bases between the germline ends. The length of the CDR3 is 14 residues. The CDR3 reads CASSSGQNTGELFF. The CDR3 bases are TGCGCCAGCAGCTCCGGACAGAACACCGGGGAGCTGTTTTTT.

This rearrangement joins TRBV6-1 to TRBJ1-3; TRBD1 matches 7 bases. With V trimmed by 3 bases and J by 3 bases, 17 bases remained unmatched. Germline V gene sequence: CDR1 MNHNS, CDR2 SASEGT. The CDR3 sequence is 19 residues long. Here the CDR3 DNA reads TGTGCCAGCAGTGAGGCGGCTATTGGTTCAGGGGGATTTGGAAACACCATATATTTT. This encodes CASSEAAIGSGGFGNTIYF.

The chain couples TRBV9 to TRBJ1-3, with a weak D call TRBD1 (5 bases). There are 15 residues in the CDR3. Germline-derived CDR1 and CDR2 are SGDLS and YYNGEE. V was cut by 2 bases and J by 4 bases, with 13 bases left in between. The CDR3 nucleotides read TGTGCCAGCAGCGTCTCACAGGTTGGAGGAAACACCATATATTTT. It codes for CASSVSQVGGNTIYF.

This clone was seen once. V is TRBV5-1 and J is TRBJ2-1; TRBD2 matches 13 bases. The CDR3 covers 15 residues. The ends lost 5 bases at V and 6 bases at J; junction bases unmatched: 5. CDR1 and CDR2 from the germline V gene are SGHRS and YFSETQ. The CDR3 sequence: CASRRTSGSLNEQFF. The CDR3 DNA reads TGCGCCAGCAGAAGGACTAGCGGGAGCCTCAATGAGCAGTTCTTC.

The rearrangement links TRBV10-3 to TRBJ1-5; weak D call: TRBD1 (5 bases). CDR3 size: 13 residues. Per germline, CDR1 ENHRY and CDR2 SYGVKD. V was trimmed by 4 bases and J by 3 bases, leaving 7 bases between them. The CDR3 region has the DNA TGTGCCATCAGTGCAGGGAACAATCAGCCCCAGCATTTT. It encodes CAISAGNNQPQHF.

V and J are TRBV9 and TRBJ2-5; the match to TRBD1 covers 9 bases. The CDR3 loop spans 14 amino acids. Per the germline V gene, CDR1 is SGDLS and CDR2 is YYNGEE. Germline trimming cut 4 bases from V and 1 base from J; bases unmatched to any gene: 2. The DNA of the CDR3 is TGTGCCAGCAGCATGGGACAGGGCCAAGAGACCCAGTACTTC. It codes for CASSMGQGQETQYF.

This sequence joins TRBV6-6 and TRBJ1-5, with 7 bases fitting TRBD1. Unmatched junction bases numbered 5, after V lost 6 bases and J lost 0 bases. Germline assignment: CDR1 MNHNY and CDR2 SVGAGI (reference sequence). CDR3 size: 15 residues. In DNA form, the CDR3 reads TGTGCCAGCAGCTGGGGACAGAATAGCAATCAGCCCCAGCATTTT. It encodes CASSWGQNSNQPQHF.

The chain uses TRBV18 and TRBJ1-1; D possibly corresponds to TRBD1 (6 bases). Between the trimmed V and J ends, which lost 8 bases and 7 bases, there was a span of 14 bases. The CDR3 contains 12 residues. Germline loops: CDR1 KGHSH, CDR2 LQKENI. CDR3 DNA sequence: TGTGCCAGCCAGGATGGGGGCGGTGAAGCTTTCTTT. This encodes CASQDGGGEAFF.

The chain carries TRBV5-4 and TRBJ1-2; a possible D gene is TRBD1 (5 bases). The CDR3 is 15 amino acids. Germline CDR1 is SGHNT and CDR2 is YYREEE (reference sequence). Between the trimmed V and J ends, which lost 4 bases and 2 bases, there was a span of 15 bases. This CDR3 reads CASSLQSGVNYGYTF. The CDR3 coding sequence is TGTGCCAGCAGCCTCCAGTCGGGGGTGAACTATGGCTACACCTTC. Full variable domain (outside the CDR3, taken from reference TRBV5-4 and TRBJ1-2): ETGVTQSPTHLIKTRGQQVTLRCSSQSGHNTVSWYQQALGQGPQFIFQYYREEENGRGNFPPRFSGLQFPNYSSELNVNALELDDSALYLCASSLQSGVNYGYTFGSGTRLTVV.

V is TRBV6-2 or TRBV6-3 and J is TRBJ2-7, with 13 bases lining up with TRBD2. V was pared by 2 bases and J by 3 bases, with 4 bases of the junction left unmatched. The CDR3 contains 16 residues. CDR1 and CDR2 from the germline V gene are MNHEY and SVGEGT. The DNA for the CDR3 is TGTGCCAGCAGTTACGGGACTAGCGGGGCTTTCTACGAGCAGTACTTC. The encoded protein is CASSYGTSGAFYEQYF.

The V and J genes are TRBV5-5 and TRBJ1-2; unclear D gene. Germline V gives CDR1 SGHKS, CDR2 YYEKEE (reference sequence). This CDR3 region has 15 residues. Trimming removed 3 bases at V and 2 bases at J, with 14 bases between. CDR3 nucleotide sequence: TGTGCCAGCAGCTCTCACTACGACGGGAACTATGGCTACACCTTC. Its translation is CASSSHYDGNYGYTF. Looking up the rest from reference TRBV5-5 and TRBJ1-2 gives the full variable domain: DAGVTQSPTHLIKTRGQQVTLRCSPISGHKSVSWYQQVLGQGPQFIFQYYEKEERGRGNFPDRFSARQFPNYSSELNVNALLLGDSALYLCASSSHYDGNYGYTFGSGTRLTVV.

The chain couples TRBV2 to TRBJ2-5; TRBD2 matches 15 bases. The CDR3 has 16 amino acids. With 2 bases clipped from V and 7 bases from J, the junction kept 5 bases outside the gene matches. Germline V gene sequence: CDR1 SNHLY, CDR2 FYNNEI. CDR3 region: CASSEMGLAGGRTQYF. The CDR3 nucleotides read TGTGCCAGCAGTGAAATGGGACTAGCGGGGGGCCGGACCCAGTACTTC.

The V and J genes are TRBV28 and TRBJ2-7; 7 nucleotides align to TRBD1. The ends lost 8 bases at V and 6 bases at J; junction bases unmatched: 16. Germline V gene lookup returns CDR1 MDHEN and CDR2 SYDVKM. The CDR3 totals 15 residues. CDR3 bases: TGTGCCAGCGAGACAGGGTCGTCCGTTCCTGGCGAGCAGTACTTC. Its protein is CASETGSSVPGEQYF.